These T cell receptor beta chains were read from a single sample in a study of graft-versus-host responses after intestinal transplantation. Generated by immunoSEQ multiplex PCR, the TCRdb table keeps only in-frame clones and is missing some. The sample has tens of thousands of clones; about 45% are singletons. Sequenced material: alloreactive CD8+ T cells from a mixed lymphocyte reaction culture, taken before transplantation. The source is a human patient who was an organ donor for intestinal transplantation. CDR3s include the opening cysteine and the closing phenylalanine or tryptophan. D genes are given only for firm matches. Some rows mark clone size as missing; the rest say once, few, many or name a class of expanded clone.

cdr3_length,d_call,clone_size,v_call,j_call,cdr3_aa,cdr3_nt
19,TRBD2,once,TRBV4-1,TRBJ2-1,CASSPGGLAGVRPYNEQFF,TGCGCCAGCAGCCCGGGGGGCCTAGCGGGAGTTAGGCCCTACAATGAGCAGTTCTTC
14,NA,NA,TRBV27,TRBJ2-7,CASSFLPVPYEQYF,TGTGCCAGCAGTTTCCTCCCAGTACCCTACGAGCAGTACTTC
17,NA,NA,TRBV4-1,TRBJ2-3,CASSQDRSRGIPDTQYF,TGCGCCAGCAGCCAAGACCGGTCCCGAGGAATCCCAGATACGCAGTATTTT
14,NA,NA,TRBV7-4,TRBJ2-2,CASSPGCNTGELFF,TGTGCCAGCAGCCCAGGGTGTAACACCGGGGAGCTGTTTTTT
12,NA,NA,TRBV6-9,TRBJ1-2,CASSSTGYGYTF,TGTGCCAGCAGCTCGACGGGCTATGGCTACACCTTC
14,TRBD2,NA,TRBV27,TRBJ2-3,CASRWAGGADTQYF,TGTGCCAGCCGCTGGGCGGGAGGTGCGGATACGCAGTATTTT
13,TRBD1,few,TRBV28,TRBJ1-2,CASSSPGQVIAYF,TGTGCCAGCAGTTCCCCGGGACAGGTAATCGCCTACTTC
21,TRBD1,NA,TRBV2,TRBJ2-1,CARAGTGGSGGRAPYVYEQFF,TGTGCCAGAGCCGGGACAGGGGGCAGCGGCGGGAGGGCCCCATATGTATATGAGCAGTTCTTC
14,NA,few,TRBV5-1,TRBJ2-3,CASSATIAGDTQYF,TGCGCCAGCAGCGCGACAATAGCTGGTGATACGCAGTATTTT
15,NA,few,TRBV5-4,TRBJ2-1,CASSLMGRAQDEQFF,TGTGCCAGCAGCTTGATGGGCAGGGCCCAGGATGAGCAGTTCTTC
10,NA,NA,TRBV6-5,TRBJ2-7,CASSQGEQYF,TGTGCCAGCAGTCAAGGCGAGCAGTACTTC
13,TRBD1,NA,TRBV4-1,TRBJ2-7,CASSQVGDRDCYF,TGCGCCAGCAGCCAAGTAGGGGACAGGGACTGTTACTTC
21,NA,NA,TRBV28,TRBJ2-5,CASSFWAYRVRVSGPKETQYF,TGTGCCAGCAGTTTTTGGGCTTACAGGGTTCGTGTTTCTGGGCCGAAAGAGACCCAGTACTTC